Given below is one TCR beta chain in context. The target antigen is unknown. This sample is drawn from a study of cytomegalovirus exposure and HLA in healthy donors. Notes on the study in general: Later analysis demonstrated an association between a missense DCLRE1C variant and TCR beta V- and J-gene trimming.

With 60 Vbeta and 13 Jbeta primers, the PCR was carried out. Sequenced by immunoSEQ multiplex PCR; TCRdb stores in-frame clones only, minus some. Of about 140,000 clones detected, roughly 68% appear once; the ten largest clones hold about 9.4%. The clonotype comes from a man younger than 45 in good health and CMV-seropositive. Sequenced material: PBMCs.

The DNA of the CDR3 is TGTGCCAGCAGTTTACAGGCCCATCAGCCCCAGCATTTT. Residues: CASSLQAHQPQHF. The chain couples TRBV28 to TRBJ1-5; D not resolved. The CDR3 sequence is 13 residues long. Looked up from germline, CDR1 is MDHEN and CDR2 is SYDVKM. Trimming cost V 2 bases and J 5 bases, with 7 bases left between them.